The clone carrying this T cell receptor (beta chain) was detected a few times. Its antigen is not known. Gene names and germline match the mouse. RNA extraction and reverse transcription yielded cDNA as sequencing template. Produced via immunoSEQ multiplex PCR; TCRdb's table is partial and in-frame only. The sample presents roughly 110,000 clones, none singletons. The data were taken from a study of CD8+ T cells in alopecia areata. Study-wide results and caveats: TCRs were shared less clearly across patients than in mice, possibly for HLA-related reasons.

This clonotype was sampled from a C3H/HeJ mouse with alopecia areata. Mice of this strain are of MHC haplotype H2-k. Input material: lesional skin.

The covered CDR3 bases are TGTGCCAGCAGTGAAGTAAAGGACAAA. This gives the protein CASSEVKDK. The complete CDR3 protein is CASSEVKDKEVFF. The rearrangement joins TRBV13-3 to TRBJ1-1, with a tentative D call TRBD1 (5 bases). Sequencing ends 4 residues short of the CDR3 end; the germline J gene provides the rest. This CDR3 has 13 residues. Germline assignment: CDR1 NNHDY and CDR2 SYVADS.